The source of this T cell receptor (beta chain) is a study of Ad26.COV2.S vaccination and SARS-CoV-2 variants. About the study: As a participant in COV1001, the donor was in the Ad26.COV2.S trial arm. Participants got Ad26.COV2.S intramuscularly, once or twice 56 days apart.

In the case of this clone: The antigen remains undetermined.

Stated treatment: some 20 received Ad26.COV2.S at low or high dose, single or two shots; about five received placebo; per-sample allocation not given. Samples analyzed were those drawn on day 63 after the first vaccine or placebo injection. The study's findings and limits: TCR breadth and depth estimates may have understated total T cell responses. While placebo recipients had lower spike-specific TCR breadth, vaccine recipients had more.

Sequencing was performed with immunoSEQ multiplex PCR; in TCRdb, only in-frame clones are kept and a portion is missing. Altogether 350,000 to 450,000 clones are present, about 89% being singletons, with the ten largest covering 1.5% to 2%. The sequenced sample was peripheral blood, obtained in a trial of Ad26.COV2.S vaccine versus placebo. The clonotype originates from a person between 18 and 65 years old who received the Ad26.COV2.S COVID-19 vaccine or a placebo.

The CDR3, as DNA: TGTGCCAGCAGTCCATTGGACAGGGGGCTTCGACTTGGAAACACCATATATTTT. Translated, it gives CASSPLDRGLRLGNTIYF. The V and J genes are TRBV28 and TRBJ1-3; 11 nucleotides line up with TRBD1. The CDR3 has 18 amino acids. Germline V CDR1 and CDR2: MDHEN, SYDVKM. V gave up 5 bases and J gave up 3 bases; unmatched junction bases: 12.